A single sample gave rise to the 9 T cell receptor beta chains below, sequenced in a study of blood T cell repertoires in COVID-19. Data came from immunoSEQ multiplex PCR; TCRdb stores just in-frame clones and leaves some out. The table includes hundreds of thousands of clones, approximately 91% detected once. The source material was peripheral blood. The source is a woman aged 40 to 49 who had recovered from COVID-19.

The chain recombines TRBV27 with TRBJ2-2, with no clear D. Germline V gene sequence: CDR1 MNHEY, CDR2 SMNVEV (reference sequence). The CDR3 is 15 amino acids. V dropped 0 bases and J dropped 4 bases, with 9 bases sitting between them. The CDR3 bases are TGTGCCAGCAGTTTATCGGGCAGAAGCACCGGGGAGCTGTTTTTT. Protein product: CASSLSGRSTGELFF.

The chain employs TRBV9 and TRBJ2-7; D remains ambiguous. The CDR3 runs 14 residues. Trimming left V 2 bases short and J 1 base short, with 10 bases between. Germline loops: CDR1 SGDLS, CDR2 YYNGEE. CDR3 residues: CASSVLAESYEQYF. CDR3 nucleotide sequence: TGTGCCAGCAGCGTCCTGGCAGAATCCTACGAGCAGTACTTC.

The V call is TRBV5-5, the J call TRBJ1-5; 7 positions agree with TRBD1. The germline gives CDR1 SGHKS, CDR2 YYEKEE (reference sequence). With 0 bases clipped from V and 7 bases from J, the junction kept 7 bases outside the gene matches. This CDR3 is 15 amino acids long. The chain's CDR3 is CASSLVPGGHQPQHF. In DNA, the CDR3 is TGTGCCAGCAGCTTGGTTCCAGGGGGGCACCAGCCCCAGCATTTT.

The V gene is TRBV3-1 (or the pseudogene TRBV3-2), the J gene TRBJ1-2; D gene ambiguous. This CDR3 region has 11 residues. Germline V CDR1 and CDR2: LGHDT, YNNKEL (reference sequence). V lost 4 bases and J 5 bases, leaving 5 bases between the germline ends. CDR3 coding DNA: TGTGCCAGCAGCCTATATTATGGCTACACCTTC. Residues: CASSLYYGYTF.

The CDR3 DNA reads as TGTGCCAGCAGTGGGGGACAGCATACCAATCAGCCCCAGCATTTT. Its protein is CASSGGQHTNQPQHF. The chain combines TRBV2 with TRBJ1-5; 7 bases fit TRBD1. The length of the CDR3 is 15 residues. V was clipped by 4 bases and J by 3 bases; unmatched bases: 6. Germline V gene sequence: CDR1 SNHLY, CDR2 FYNNEI.

The rearrangement joins TRBV27 to TRBJ2-1, with 7 bases matching TRBD1. J gave up 6 bases and V 5 bases, and 4 bases lay outside the gene matches. The germline V gene has CDR1 MNHEY and CDR2 SMNVEV (reference sequence). This CDR3 is built from 13 residues. CDR3 sequence: CASSIRQGNEQFF. As DNA, the CDR3 is TGTGCCAGCAGTATTCGACAGGGCAATGAGCAGTTCTTC.

The CDR3 sequence is CASSRTGDAYEQYF. CDR3 in DNA: TGTGCCAGCAGTCGGACAGGAGACGCCTACGAGCAGTACTTC. The V and J genes are TRBV14 and TRBJ2-7, with 7 positions matching TRBD1. V was pared by 6 bases and J by 2 bases, with 7 bases of the junction left unmatched. The CDR3 runs 14 residues. CDR1 SGHDN and CDR2 FVKESK come from the germline V gene.

This chain joins TRBV19 and TRBJ1-2; D is perhaps TRBD1 (6 bases). This CDR3 contains 17 residues. Germline V gene lookup returns CDR1 LNHDA and CDR2 SQIVND (reference sequence). The ends were cut back, 3 bases at V and 5 bases at J, with 22 bases in the middle. The CDR3 DNA reads TGTGCCAGTAGTATGACCGCCTCTACAGGGATTCGATATGGCTACACCTTC. Protein sequence: CASSMTASTGIRYGYTF.

The chain combines TRBV7-9 with TRBJ1-1; maybe TRBD1 (5 bases). With 0 bases removed from V and 7 bases from J, the gap between germline ends came to 9 bases. The CDR3 totals 13 residues. Germline lookup yields CDR1 SEHNR and CDR2 FQNEAQ (reference sequence). CDR3 protein: CASSLATRDEAFF. In nucleotides, the CDR3 is TGTGCCAGCAGCTTAGCGACCAGGGATGAAGCTTTCTTT.